The rows below give T cell receptor beta chains drawn from one sample of a study of T cell responses to AZD1222 COVID-19 vaccine. Some clones are missing from TCRdb's copy, which holds only in-frame ones; the method was immunoSEQ multiplex PCR. Of under 150,000 clones listed, under 95% were seen once; the top ten hold around 3.2%. This sample comprised peripheral blood, obtained on day 0 of AZD1222 vaccination. The source is an adult in good health. Both conserved end residues are part of each CDR3. D genes are given only for firm matches. Expanded clones are given a class, and other clones once, few, many or no size at all.

D: NA; size: NA; V: TRBV9; J: TRBJ2-1; DNA: TGTGCCAGCAGCCCCCAGGCGGGACCTTTTTACAATGAGCAGTTCTTC; CDR3: CASSPQAGPFYNEQFF
D: NA; size: NA; V: TRBV19; J: TRBJ1-2; DNA: TGTGCCAGTAGTATAGCCGAGACAAGGCCGGGCTACACCTTC; CDR3: CASSIAETRPGYTF
D: NA; size: few; V: TRBV7-2; J: TRBJ1-6; DNA: TGTGCCAGCAGCCAAACAGGGCCGCGGTCACCCCTCCACTTT; CDR3: CASSQTGPRSPLHF
D: TRBD2; size: NA; V: TRBV7-9; J: TRBJ2-3; DNA: TGTGCCAGCAGCTTAAGGCTAGCGGTTACAGATACGCAGTATTTT; CDR3: CASSLRLAVTDTQYF
D: NA; size: NA; V: TRBV28; J: TRBJ2-1; DNA: TGTGCCAGCAGGTCGCGGGGGCGTTACAATGAGCAGTTCTTC; CDR3: CASRSRGRYNEQFF
D: NA; size: NA; V: TRBV5-3; J: TRBJ2-3; DNA: TGTGCCAGAAGCGGTGGATCTACGCAGTATTTT; CDR3: CARSGGSTQYF
D: TRBD1; size: few; V: TRBV7-6; J: TRBJ2-2; DNA: TGTGCCAGCAGCTTAGCCGGGACAGGGCCCGGGGAGCTGTTTTTT; CDR3: CASSLAGTGPGELFF
D: NA; size: NA; V: TRBV19; J: TRBJ1-1; DNA: TGTGCCAGTAGTAGAGCCTGGGGGGCGAACACTGAAGCTTTCTTT; CDR3: CASSRAWGANTEAFF
D: TRBD2; size: NA; V: TRBV4-1; J: TRBJ2-3; DNA: TGCGCCAGCAGCCAAGTCATCGGGGCGGGAGGGCCCGATACGCAGTATTTT; CDR3: CASSQVIGAGGPDTQYF
D: NA; size: NA; V: TRBV6-5; J: TRBJ1-2; DNA: TGTGCCAGCAGCCGCAGGGGTATGAGTGGCTACACCTTC; CDR3: CASSRRGMSGYTF
D: NA; size: NA; V: TRBV6-4; J: TRBJ2-7; DNA: TGTGCCAGCAGTCCATTTTCGGGTGCCTACGAGCAGTACTTC; CDR3: CASSPFSGAYEQYF
D: NA; size: NA; V: TRBV19; J: TRBJ2-6; DNA: TGTGCCAGTAGTATAGGCAGGTTCTCTGGGGCCAACGTCCTGACTTTC; CDR3: CASSIGRFSGANVLTF
D: NA; size: NA; V: TRBV27; J: TRBJ1-6; DNA: TGTGCCAGCAGTTTAAGGGTGGGGCTCAATTCACCCCTCCACTTT; CDR3: CASSLRVGLNSPLHF
D: TRBD1; size: NA; V: TRBV29-1; J: TRBJ2-1; DNA: TGCAGCGTTGAAGGGGACAGGGTCTGGTTGGGTGGGCTCGAGGGTCAATTCTTC; CDR3: CSVEGDRVWLGGLEGQFF
D: TRBD1; size: NA; V: TRBV6-5; J: TRBJ1-2; DNA: TGTGCCAGCACTGGGGACAGGAACTTTGGCTATGGCTACACCTTC; CDR3: CASTGDRNFGYGYTF
D: NA; size: NA; V: TRBV7-9; J: TRBJ1-6; DNA: TGTGCCAGCAGTCCTGGAAATAATTCACCCCTCCACTTT; CDR3: CASSPGNNSPLHF
D: NA; size: NA; V: TRBV5-5; J: TRBJ2-2; DNA: TGTGCCAGCAGCTTGGTGGGGCCCGGGGAGCTGTTTTTT; CDR3: CASSLVGPGELFF
D: NA; size: NA; V: TRBV19; J: TRBJ2-6; DNA: TGTGCCAGTAGTATACCAGGGGCTGGGGCCAACGTCCTGACTTTC; CDR3: CASSIPGAGANVLTF
D: NA; size: NA; V: TRBV20-1; J: TRBJ2-7; DNA: TGCAGTGCGGAGGGAGCCTACGAGCAGTACTTC; CDR3: CSAEGAYEQYF
D: TRBD1; size: NA; V: TRBV19; J: TRBJ1-5; DNA: TGTGCCAGTAGTAATCATCGGACAGGGGGCTATCAGCCCCAGCATTTT; CDR3: CASSNHRTGGYQPQHF
D: NA; size: NA; V: TRBV27; J: TRBJ1-1; DNA: TGTGCCAGCAGTTCGGATTCGGGAGCTCTTGGGGCTGAAGCTTTCTTT; CDR3: CASSSDSGALGAEAFF
D: TRBD1; size: once; V: TRBV11-2; J: TRBJ1-5; DNA: TGTGCCAGCAGCGAAAGACAGGGAGATCAGCCCCAGCATTTT; CDR3: CASSERQGDQPQHF
D: TRBD2; size: NA; V: TRBV4-2; J: TRBJ2-5; DNA: TGTGCCAGCAGCCTGGGGGAGGGCCAAGAGACCCAGTACTTC; CDR3: CASSLGEGQETQYF
D: NA; size: NA; V: TRBV6-5; J: TRBJ2-3; DNA: TGTGCCAGCAGCCGTTCAGATACGCAGTATTTT; CDR3: CASSRSDTQYF
D: NA; size: NA; V: TRBV30; J: TRBJ1-4; DNA: TGTGCCTGGAGTCCCATCGGGCAGGGTAATGAAAAACTGTTTTTT; CDR3: CAWSPIGQGNEKLFF
D: NA; size: NA; V: TRBV7-2; J: TRBJ2-6; DNA: TGTGCCAGCAGCTTAGAATCTTCCTCTGGGGCCAACGTCCTGACTTTC; CDR3: CASSLESSSGANVLTF